This record covers a single T cell receptor (beta chain). Primed by a sample-barcoded 5' primer and a J-beta primer mix, a second PCR proceeded for about 6 to 12 cycles. TCRdb used MiXCR to reprocess the 5' RACE reads, holding one entry per CDR3 protein. Among hundreds of thousands of distinct CDR3 sequences, approximately 49% were seen once, and the ten largest hold 25% to 35%. The sample is drawn from a study of blood T cells in healthy people across ages. Material: blood. The source is a woman aged 60-75 years in good health.

Here the CDR3 reads CSAGGPRQGAYEQYF. The DNA for the CDR3 is TGCAGTGCAGGGGGGCCCAGACAGGGTGCCTACGAGCAGTACTTC. The genes are TRBV20-1 and TRBJ2-7, with D perhaps TRBD1 (7 bases). Germline CDR1 and CDR2: DFQATT and SNEGSKA (reference sequence). Trimming cost V 6 bases and J 2 bases, with 20 bases left between them. The CDR3 runs 15 residues.